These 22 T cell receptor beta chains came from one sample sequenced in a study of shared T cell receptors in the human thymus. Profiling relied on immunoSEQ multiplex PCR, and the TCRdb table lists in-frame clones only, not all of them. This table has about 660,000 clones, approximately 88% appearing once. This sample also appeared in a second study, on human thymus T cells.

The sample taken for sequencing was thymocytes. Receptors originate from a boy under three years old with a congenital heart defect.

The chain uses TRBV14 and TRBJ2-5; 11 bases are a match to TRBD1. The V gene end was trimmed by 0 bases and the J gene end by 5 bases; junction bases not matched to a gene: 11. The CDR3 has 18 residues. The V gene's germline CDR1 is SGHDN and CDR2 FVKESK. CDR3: CASSQDAPGQGVGETQYF. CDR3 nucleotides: TGTGCCAGCAGCCAAGATGCCCCGGGACAGGGGGTTGGGGAGACCCAGTACTTC.

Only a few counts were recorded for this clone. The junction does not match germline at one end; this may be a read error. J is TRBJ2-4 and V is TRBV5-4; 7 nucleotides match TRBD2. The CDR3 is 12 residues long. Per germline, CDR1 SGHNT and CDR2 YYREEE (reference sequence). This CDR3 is CASSSPGTILDF. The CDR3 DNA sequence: TGTGCCAGCAGCTCCCCTGGGACTATCTTAGACTTC. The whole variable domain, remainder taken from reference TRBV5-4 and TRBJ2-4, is ETGVTQSPTHLIKTRGQQVTLRCSSQSGHNTVSWYQQALGQGPQFIFQYYREEENGRGNFPPRFSGLQFPNYSSELNVNALELDDSALYLCASSSPGTILDFGAGTRLSVL.

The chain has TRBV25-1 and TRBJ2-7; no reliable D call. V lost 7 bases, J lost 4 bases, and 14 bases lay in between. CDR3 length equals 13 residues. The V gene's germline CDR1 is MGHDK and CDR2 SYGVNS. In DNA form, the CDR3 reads TGTGCCAGCATTCCCGACATGCCTTACGAGCAGTACTTC. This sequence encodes CASIPDMPYEQYF.

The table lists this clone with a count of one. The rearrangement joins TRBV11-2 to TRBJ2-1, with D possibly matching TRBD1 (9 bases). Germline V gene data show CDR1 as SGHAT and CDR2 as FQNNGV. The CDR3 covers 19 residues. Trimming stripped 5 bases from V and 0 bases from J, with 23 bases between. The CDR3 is CASSRKDRGLVNSYNEQFF. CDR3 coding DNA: TGTGCCAGCAGCCGTAAGGACAGGGGACTAGTCAACTCCTACAATGAGCAGTTCTTC.

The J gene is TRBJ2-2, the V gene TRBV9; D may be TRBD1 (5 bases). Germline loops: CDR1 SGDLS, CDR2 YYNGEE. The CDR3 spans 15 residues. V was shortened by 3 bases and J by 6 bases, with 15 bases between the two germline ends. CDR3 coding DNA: TGTGCCAGCAGCGCTAGGGGTGGGGTTCCCGGGGAGCTGTTTTTT. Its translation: CASSARGGVPGELFF.

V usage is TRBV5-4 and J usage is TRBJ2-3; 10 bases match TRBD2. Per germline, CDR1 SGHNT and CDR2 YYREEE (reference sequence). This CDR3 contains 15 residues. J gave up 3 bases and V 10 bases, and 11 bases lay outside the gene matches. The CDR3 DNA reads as TGTGCCTGCACTGAGCGGGAGGGCCTTACAGATACGCAGTATTTT. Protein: CACTEREGLTDTQYF.

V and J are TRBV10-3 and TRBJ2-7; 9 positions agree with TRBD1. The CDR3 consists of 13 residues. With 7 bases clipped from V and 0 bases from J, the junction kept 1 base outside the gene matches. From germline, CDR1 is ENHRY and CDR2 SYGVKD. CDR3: CAIKDRGSYEQYF. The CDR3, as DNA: TGTGCCATCAAGGACAGGGGCTCCTACGAGCAGTACTTC.

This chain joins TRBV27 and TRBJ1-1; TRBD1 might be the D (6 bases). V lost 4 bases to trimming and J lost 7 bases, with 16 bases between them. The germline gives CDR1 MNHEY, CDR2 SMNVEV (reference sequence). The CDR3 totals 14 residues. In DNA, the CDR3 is TGTGCCAGCAGTTCCGTCGCTGGACAGAGTGAAGCTTTCTTT. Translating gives CASSSVAGQSEAFF.

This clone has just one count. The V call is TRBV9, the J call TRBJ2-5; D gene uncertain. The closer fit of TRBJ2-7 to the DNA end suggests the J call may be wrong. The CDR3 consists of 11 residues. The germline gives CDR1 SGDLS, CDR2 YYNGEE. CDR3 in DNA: TGTGCCAGCAGCCCCCCCTACGAGCAGTACTTC. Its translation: CASSPPYEQYF.

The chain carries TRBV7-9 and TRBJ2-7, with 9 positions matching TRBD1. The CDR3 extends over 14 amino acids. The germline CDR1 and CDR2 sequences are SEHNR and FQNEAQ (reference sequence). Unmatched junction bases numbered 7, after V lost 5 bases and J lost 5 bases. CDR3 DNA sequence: TGTGCCAGCAGCGTAGGACAGGGGCCCAACGAGCAGTACTTC. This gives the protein CASSVGQGPNEQYF.

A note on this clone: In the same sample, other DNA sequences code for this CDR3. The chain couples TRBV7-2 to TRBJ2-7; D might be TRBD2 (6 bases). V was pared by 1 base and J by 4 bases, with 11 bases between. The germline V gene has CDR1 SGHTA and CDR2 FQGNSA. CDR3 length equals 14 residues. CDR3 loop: CASSLGGSGYEQYF. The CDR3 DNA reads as TGTGCCAGCAGCTTAGGAGGTAGCGGATACGAGCAGTACTTC.

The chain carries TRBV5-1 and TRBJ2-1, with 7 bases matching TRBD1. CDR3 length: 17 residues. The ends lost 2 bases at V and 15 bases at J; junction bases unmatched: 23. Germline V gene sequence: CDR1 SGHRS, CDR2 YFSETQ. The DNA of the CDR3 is TGCGCCAGCAGCTTCTTTGAGGGGGCCGTGGTTGTCCGGGTAATGTTCTTC. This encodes CASSFFEGAVVVRVMFF.

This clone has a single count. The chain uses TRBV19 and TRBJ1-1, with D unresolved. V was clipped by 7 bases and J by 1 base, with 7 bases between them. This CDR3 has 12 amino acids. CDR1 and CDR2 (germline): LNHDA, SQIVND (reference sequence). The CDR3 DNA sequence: TGTGCCAGTAACTCCCGGAACACTGAAGCTTTCTTT. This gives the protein CASNSRNTEAFF.

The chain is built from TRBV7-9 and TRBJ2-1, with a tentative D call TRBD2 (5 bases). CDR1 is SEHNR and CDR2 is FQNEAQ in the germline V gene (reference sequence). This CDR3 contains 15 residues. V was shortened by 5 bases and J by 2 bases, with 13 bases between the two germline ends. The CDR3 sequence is CASSLDFSAYNEQFF. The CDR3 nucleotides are TGTGCCAGCAGCCTGGACTTCTCCGCCTACAATGAGCAGTTCTTC.

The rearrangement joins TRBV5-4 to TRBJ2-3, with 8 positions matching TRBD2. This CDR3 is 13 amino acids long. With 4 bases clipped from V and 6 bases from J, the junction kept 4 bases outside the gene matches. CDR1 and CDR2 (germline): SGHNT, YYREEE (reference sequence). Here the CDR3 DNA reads TGTGCCAGCAGCGGGACTAGTACGGATACGCAGTATTTT. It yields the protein CASSGTSTDTQYF. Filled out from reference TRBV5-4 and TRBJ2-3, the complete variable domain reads ETGVTQSPTHLIKTRGQQVTLRCSSQSGHNTVSWYQQALGQGPQFIFQYYREEENGRGNFPPRFSGLQFPNYSSELNVNALELDDSALYLCASSGTSTDTQYFGPGTRLTVL.

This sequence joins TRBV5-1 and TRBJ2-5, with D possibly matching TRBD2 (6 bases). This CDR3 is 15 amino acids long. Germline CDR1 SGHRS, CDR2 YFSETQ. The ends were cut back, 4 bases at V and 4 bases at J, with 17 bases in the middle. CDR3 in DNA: TGCGCCAGCAGCCCTACGGGGGAGGACGGAGAGACCCAGTACTTC. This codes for CASSPTGEDGETQYF.

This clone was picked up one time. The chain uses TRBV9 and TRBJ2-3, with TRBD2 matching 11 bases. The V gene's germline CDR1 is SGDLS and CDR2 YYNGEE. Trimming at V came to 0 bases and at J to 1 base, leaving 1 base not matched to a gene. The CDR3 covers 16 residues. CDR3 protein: CASSVGLAGCTDTQYF. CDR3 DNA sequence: TGTGCCAGCAGCGTAGGACTAGCGGGATGCACAGATACGCAGTATTTT.

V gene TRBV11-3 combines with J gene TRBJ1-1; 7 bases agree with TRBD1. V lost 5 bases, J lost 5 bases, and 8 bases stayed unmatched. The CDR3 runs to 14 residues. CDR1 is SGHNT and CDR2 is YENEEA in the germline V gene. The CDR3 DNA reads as TGTGCCAGCAGCATGGCTAGGGGGCGAACTGAAGCTTTCTTT. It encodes CASSMARGRTEAFF.

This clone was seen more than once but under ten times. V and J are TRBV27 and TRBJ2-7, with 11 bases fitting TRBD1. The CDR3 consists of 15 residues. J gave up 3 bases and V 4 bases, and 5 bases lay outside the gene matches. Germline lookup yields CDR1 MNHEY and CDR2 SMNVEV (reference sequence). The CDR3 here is CASSSGDRGFYEQYF. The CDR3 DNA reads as TGTGCCAGCAGTTCCGGGGACAGGGGGTTCTACGAGCAGTACTTC.

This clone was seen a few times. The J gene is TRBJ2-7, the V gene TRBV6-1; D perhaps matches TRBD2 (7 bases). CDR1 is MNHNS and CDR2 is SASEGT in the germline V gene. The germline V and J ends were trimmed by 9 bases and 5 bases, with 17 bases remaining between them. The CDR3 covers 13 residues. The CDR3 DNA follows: TGTGCCAGTGCCTTAGTGGGGGGGCACGAGCAGTACTTC. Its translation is CASALVGGHEQYF.

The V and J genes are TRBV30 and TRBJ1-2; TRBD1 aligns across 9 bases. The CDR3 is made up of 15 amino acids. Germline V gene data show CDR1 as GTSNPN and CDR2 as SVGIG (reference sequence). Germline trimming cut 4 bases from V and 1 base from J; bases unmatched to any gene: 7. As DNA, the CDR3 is TGTGCCTGGAATCGCCCGACAGGGGGTAACTATGGCTACACCTTC. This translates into CAWNRPTGGNYGYTF.

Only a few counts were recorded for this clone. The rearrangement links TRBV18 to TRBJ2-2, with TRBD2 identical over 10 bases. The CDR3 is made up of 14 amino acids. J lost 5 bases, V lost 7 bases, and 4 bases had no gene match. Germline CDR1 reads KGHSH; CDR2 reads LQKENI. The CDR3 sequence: CASCSGRYTGELFF. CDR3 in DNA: TGTGCCAGCTGTAGCGGGAGGTATACCGGGGAGCTGTTTTTT. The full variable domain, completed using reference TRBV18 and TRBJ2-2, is NAGVMQNPRHLVRRRGQEARLRCSPMKGHSHVYWYRQLPEEGLKFMVYLQKENIIDESGMPKERFSAEFPKEGPSILRIQQVVRGDSAAYFCASCSGRYTGELFFGEGSRLTVL.